This T cell receptor (beta chain) was observed in a study of T cell responses to AZD1222 COVID-19 vaccine. Some second doses came at about 4 weeks and others at about 12 weeks; these were pooled. Germline CDR1 reads LNHDA; CDR2 reads SQIVND (reference sequence). Trimming left V 10 bases short and J 2 bases short, with 13 bases between. The CDR3 is 13 amino acids. This clone occurred once. The antigen is unknown. General study findings and limits: Repertoires were obtained only post-peak T cell response. Nearly half of spike-specific TCRs reportedly target variant regions that are unmutated in the B.1.351 and B.1.1.7 variants. Mostly white British, mostly female donors; authors suggested clonal diversity may be underestimated.

The method was immunoSEQ multiplex PCR; TCRdb's version includes in-frame clones alone and lacks a portion of them. Among about 180,000 clones listed, 85% to 95% were seen once. This chain uses TRBV19 with TRBJ2-3, with no clear D. The specimen comprised peripheral blood, sampled 28 days after the second AZD1222 dose. This TCR came from an adult who received the AZD1222 COVID-19 vaccine. The CDR3 nucleotides read TGTGCCACCAGAAAGGTTAACACAGATACGCAGTATTTT. Translated, it gives CATRKVNTDTQYF.